This T cell receptor beta chain came from a study of shared clonotypes between healthy human individuals. It was CD45RO-negative cells, positively selected for CCR7, that made up naive CD8 cells, with terminally differentiated effector memory CD45RA+ cells excluded. Produced via immunoSEQ multiplex PCR; TCRdb's table is partial and in-frame only. The repertoire has around 1,900,000 clones, around 93% of them found once; the top ten carry less than 2%. General study results and limits: Sequencing depth was expected to affect clonotype sharing among donors.

A remark on this clone: What it recognizes is unknown.

CDR3 length: 14 amino acids. Looked up from germline, CDR1 is SGHDN and CDR2 is FVKESK. Trimming removed 1 base from V and 4 bases from J, with 8 bases in between. Sequences were obtained from naive CD8+ T cells from PBMCs. The sequence was obtained from a man aged 18-30 years in good health. Some clones in this sample may be carry-over from other donors' samples. The J gene is TRBJ2-1, the V gene TRBV14; D is perhaps TRBD1 or TRBD2 (5 bases each). DNA for the CDR3: TGTGCCAGCAGCCAAGCCTGGGGGTACAATGAGCAGTTCTTC. This translates into CASSQAWGYNEQFF.